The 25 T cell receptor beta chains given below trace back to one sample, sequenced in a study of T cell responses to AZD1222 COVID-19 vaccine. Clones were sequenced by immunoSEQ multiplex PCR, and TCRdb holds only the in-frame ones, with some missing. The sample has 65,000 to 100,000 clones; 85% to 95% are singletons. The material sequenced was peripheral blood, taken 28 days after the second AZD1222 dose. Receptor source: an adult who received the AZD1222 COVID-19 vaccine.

The CDR3 loop reads CASSKLDSASYEQYF. DNA of the CDR3: TGCGCCAGCAGTAAACTTGACAGTGCTTCCTACGAGCAGTACTTC. This chain links TRBV5-1 with TRBJ2-7; TRBD1 is a possible D gene (5 bases). CDR3 size: 15 residues. Trimming pared 5 bases from V and 1 base from J, leaving 16 bases between. Per germline, CDR1 SGHRS and CDR2 YFSETQ.

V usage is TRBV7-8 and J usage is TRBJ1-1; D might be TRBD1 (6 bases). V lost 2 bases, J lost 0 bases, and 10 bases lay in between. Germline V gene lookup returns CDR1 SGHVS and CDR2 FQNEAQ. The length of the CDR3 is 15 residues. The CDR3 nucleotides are TGTGCCAGCAGCTTATCTCGACAGGTGAACACTGAAGCTTTCTTT. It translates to CASSLSRQVNTEAFF.

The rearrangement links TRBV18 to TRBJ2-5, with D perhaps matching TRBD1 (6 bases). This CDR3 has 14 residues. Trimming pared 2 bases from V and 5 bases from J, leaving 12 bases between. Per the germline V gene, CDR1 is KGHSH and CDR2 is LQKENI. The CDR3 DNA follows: TGTGCCAGCTCACCAGCAGGGGACGGGGAGACCCAGTACTTC. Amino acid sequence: CASSPAGDGETQYF.

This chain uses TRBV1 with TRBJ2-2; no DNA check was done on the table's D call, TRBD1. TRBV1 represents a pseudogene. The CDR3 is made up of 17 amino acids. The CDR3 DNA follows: TGCACCAGCAGCCCCTCACGGTCCCAGGGTAAAACCGGGGAGCTGTTTTTT. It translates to CTSSPSRSQGKTGELFF.

The CDR3 loop reads CASSIEGDDDCEQFF. The CDR3 DNA follows: TGTGCCAGCAGCATCGAGGGGGACGACGACTGTGAGCAGTTCTTC. The rearrangement links TRBV21-1 to TRBJ2-1; whether TRBD1, the table's D call, matches the DNA was not checked. TRBV21-1 is reported as a pseudogene. CDR3 size: 15 residues.

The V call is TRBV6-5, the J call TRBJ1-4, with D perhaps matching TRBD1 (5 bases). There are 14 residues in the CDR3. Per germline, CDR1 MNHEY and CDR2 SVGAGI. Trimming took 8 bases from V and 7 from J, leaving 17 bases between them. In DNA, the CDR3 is TGTGCCAGCGCATACCTCCGGGGGACTGAAAAACTGTTTTTT. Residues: CASAYLRGTEKLFF.

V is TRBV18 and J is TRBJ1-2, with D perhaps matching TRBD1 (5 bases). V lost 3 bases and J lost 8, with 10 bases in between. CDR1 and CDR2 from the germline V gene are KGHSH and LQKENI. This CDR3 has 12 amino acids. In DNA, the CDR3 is TGTGCCAGCTCACCGACAGTTGAGGGCTACACCTTC. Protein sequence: CASSPTVEGYTF.

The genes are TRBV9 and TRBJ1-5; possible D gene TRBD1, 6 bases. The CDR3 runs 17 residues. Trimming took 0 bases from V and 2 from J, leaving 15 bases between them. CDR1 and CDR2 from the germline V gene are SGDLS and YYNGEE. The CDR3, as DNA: TGTGCCAGCAGCGTAGTCGGGGGGCGAATAGGCAATCAGCCCCAGCATTTT. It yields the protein CASSVVGGRIGNQPQHF.

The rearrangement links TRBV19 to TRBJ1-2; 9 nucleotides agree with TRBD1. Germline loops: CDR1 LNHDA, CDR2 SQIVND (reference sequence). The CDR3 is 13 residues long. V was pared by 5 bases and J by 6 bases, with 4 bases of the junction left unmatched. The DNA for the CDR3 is TGTGCCAGTAGTTCGGGACAGGGTGATGGCTACACCTTC. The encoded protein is CASSSGQGDGYTF. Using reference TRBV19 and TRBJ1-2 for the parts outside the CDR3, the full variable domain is DGGITQSPKYLFRKEGQNVTLSCEQNLNHDAMYWYRQDPGQGLRLIYYSQIVNDFQKGDIAEGYSVSREKKESFPLTVTSAQKNPTAFYLCASSSGQGDGYTFGSGTRLTVV.

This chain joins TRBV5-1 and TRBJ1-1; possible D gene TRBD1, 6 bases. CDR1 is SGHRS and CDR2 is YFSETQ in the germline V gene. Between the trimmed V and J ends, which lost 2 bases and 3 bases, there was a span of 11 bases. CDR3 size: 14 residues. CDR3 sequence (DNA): TGCGCCAGCAGCTTAACAGGGAGGGACACTGAAGCTTTCTTT. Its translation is CASSLTGRDTEAFF.

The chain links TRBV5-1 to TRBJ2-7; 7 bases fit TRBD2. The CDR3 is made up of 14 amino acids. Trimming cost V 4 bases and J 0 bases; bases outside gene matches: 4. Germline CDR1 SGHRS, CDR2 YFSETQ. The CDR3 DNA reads TGCGCCAGCAGCATTGGACTAGGCTCCTACGAGCAGTACTTC. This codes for CASSIGLGSYEQYF.

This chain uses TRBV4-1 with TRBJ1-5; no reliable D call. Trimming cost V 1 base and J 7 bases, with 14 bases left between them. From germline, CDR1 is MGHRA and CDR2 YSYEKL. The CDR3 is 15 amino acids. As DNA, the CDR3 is TGCGCCAGCAGCCAAGGGTTTGGGGTGGGCCAGCCCCAGCATTTT. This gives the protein CASSQGFGVGQPQHF.

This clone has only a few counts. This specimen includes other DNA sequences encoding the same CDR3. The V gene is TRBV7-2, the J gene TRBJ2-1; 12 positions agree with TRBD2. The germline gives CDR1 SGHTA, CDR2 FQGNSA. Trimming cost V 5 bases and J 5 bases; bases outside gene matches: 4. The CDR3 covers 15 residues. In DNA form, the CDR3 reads TGTGCCAGCAGCCTGACTAGCGGGAGCCACAATGAGCAGTTCTTC. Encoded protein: CASSLTSGSHNEQFF.

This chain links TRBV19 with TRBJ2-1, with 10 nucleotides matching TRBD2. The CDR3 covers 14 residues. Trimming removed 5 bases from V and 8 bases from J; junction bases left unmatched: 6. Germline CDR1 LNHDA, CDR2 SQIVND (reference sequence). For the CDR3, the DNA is TGTGCCAGTAGTTCGGGACTAGCGTTAGATGAGCAGTTCTTC. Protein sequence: CASSSGLALDEQFF.

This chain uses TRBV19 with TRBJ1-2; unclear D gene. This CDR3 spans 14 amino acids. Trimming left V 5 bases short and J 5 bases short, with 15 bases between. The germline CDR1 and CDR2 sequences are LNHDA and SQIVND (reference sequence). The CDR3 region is CASSPSQVQYGYTF. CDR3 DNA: TGTGCCAGTAGTCCCAGCCAGGTCCAATATGGCTACACCTTC.

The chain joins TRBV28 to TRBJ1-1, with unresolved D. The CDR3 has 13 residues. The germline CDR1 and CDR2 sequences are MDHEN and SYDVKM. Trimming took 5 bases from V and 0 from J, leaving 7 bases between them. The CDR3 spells CASSNQLNTEAFF. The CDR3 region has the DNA TGTGCCAGCAGTAACCAATTGAACACTGAAGCTTTCTTT.

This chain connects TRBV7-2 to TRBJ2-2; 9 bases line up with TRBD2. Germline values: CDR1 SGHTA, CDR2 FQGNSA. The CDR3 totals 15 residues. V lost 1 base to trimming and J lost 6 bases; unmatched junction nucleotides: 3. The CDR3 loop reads CASSLVAGAAGELFF. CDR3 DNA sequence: TGTGCCAGCAGCTTAGTAGCGGGAGCGGCCGGGGAGCTGTTTTTT. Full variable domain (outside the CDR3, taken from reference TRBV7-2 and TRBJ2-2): GAGVSQSPSNKVTEKGKDVELRCDPISGHTALYWYRQSLGQGLEFLIYFQGNSAPDKSGLPSDRFSAERTGGSVSTLTIQRTQQEDSAVYLCASSLVAGAAGELFFGEGSRLTVL.

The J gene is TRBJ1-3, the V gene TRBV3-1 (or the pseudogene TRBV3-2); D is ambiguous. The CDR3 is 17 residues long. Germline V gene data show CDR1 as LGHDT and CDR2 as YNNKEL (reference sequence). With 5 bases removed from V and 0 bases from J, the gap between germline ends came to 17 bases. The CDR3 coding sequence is TGTGCCAGCAGCGGGCGGGCCCAACATATCTCTGGAAACACCATATATTTT. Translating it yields CASSGRAQHISGNTIYF.

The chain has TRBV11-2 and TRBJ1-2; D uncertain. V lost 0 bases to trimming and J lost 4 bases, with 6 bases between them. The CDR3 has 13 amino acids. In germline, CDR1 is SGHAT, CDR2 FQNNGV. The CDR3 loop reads CASSLDRVYGYTF. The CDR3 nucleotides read TGTGCCAGCAGCTTAGATCGAGTCTATGGCTACACCTTC.

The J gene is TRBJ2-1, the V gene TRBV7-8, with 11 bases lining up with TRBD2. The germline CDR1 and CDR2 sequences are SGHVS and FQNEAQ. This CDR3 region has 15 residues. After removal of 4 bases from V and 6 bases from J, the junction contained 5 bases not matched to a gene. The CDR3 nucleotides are TGTGCCAGCAGCTCCCCTAGCGGGAGGTCCAATGAGCAGTTCTTC. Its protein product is CASSSPSGRSNEQFF.

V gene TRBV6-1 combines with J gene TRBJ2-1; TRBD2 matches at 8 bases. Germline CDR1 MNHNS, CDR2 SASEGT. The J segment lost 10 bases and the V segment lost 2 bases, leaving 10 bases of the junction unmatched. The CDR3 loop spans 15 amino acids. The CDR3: CASSEPGLGLGEQFF. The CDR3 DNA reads TGTGCCAGCAGTGAACCGGGACTAGGGTTAGGGGAGCAGTTCTTC.

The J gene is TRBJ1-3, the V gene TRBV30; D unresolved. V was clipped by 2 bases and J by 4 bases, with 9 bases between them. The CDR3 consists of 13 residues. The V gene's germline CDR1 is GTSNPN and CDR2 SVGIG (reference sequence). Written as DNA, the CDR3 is TGTGCCTGGAGTTGGAAATCCGGAAACACCATATATTTT. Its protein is CAWSWKSGNTIYF.

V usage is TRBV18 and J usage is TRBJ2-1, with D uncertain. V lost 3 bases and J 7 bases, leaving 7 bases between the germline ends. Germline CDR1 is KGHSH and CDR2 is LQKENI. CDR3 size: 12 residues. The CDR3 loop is CASSPPVNEQFF. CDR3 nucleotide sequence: TGTGCCAGCTCACCTCCGGTTAATGAGCAGTTCTTC.

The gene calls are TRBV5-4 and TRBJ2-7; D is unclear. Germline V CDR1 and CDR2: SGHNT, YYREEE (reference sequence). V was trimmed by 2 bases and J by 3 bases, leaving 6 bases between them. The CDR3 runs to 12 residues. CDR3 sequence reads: CASSLQNYEQYF. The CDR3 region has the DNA TGTGCCAGCAGCTTACAGAACTACGAGCAGTACTTC.

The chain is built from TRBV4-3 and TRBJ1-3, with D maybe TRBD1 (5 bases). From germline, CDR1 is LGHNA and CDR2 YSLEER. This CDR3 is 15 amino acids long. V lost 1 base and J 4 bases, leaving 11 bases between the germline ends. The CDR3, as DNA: TGCGCCAGCAGCCAAGGGGGGGGTCCCGGAAACACCATATATTTT. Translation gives CASSQGGGPGNTIYF.